This entry describes one TCR beta chain. The antigen is not known. Uncultured naive and memory CD4+ T cells supplied DNA for deep TCR-beta sequencing. Data came from immunoSEQ multiplex PCR; TCRdb stores just in-frame clones and leaves some out. The table lists 50,000 to 65,000 clones, about 90% of them singletons. The CDR3 covers 17 residues. V lost 4 bases, J lost 3 bases, and 22 bases lay in between. Germline V gene lookup returns CDR1 SGHDT and CDR2 YYEEEE. These data originate in a study of CD4 T cells in relation to SARS-CoV-2 and coronaviruses. Study-level points and caveats: Approximately 65% of donors had memory CD4+ clonotypes crossrecognizing SARS-CoV-2 and common cold coronavirus spike.

Naive and memory CD4+ T cells came from enriched cryopreserved PBMCs. The V and J genes are TRBV5-6 and TRBJ1-1; no firm D call. The source material was naive CD4+ T cells from PBMCs. The subset: naive CD4+ T cells isolated by negative enrichment. The TCR originated in an adult with COVID-19. The CDR3 region is CASSGSGRVGKHTEAFF. The CDR3 bases are TGTGCCAGCAGCGGATCGGGGAGGGTGGGAAAGCACACTGAAGCTTTCTTT.